This record concerns one T cell receptor (beta chain) sequence. What this receptor recognizes is not known. No much larger clone exists at a distance of one base, and base qualities are not known. The data originate from a study of blood T cell repertoires in COVID-19 (dated by TCRdb to the early 2020s). Context from the whole study: The collaborator samples originated in the United States, Italy and Spain and spanned the acute and convalescent phases of COVID-19. Deeply sampled blood TCRbeta repertoires from subjects exposed to, actively infected with, or recovered from COVID-19 were included in the dataset. The repertoires were made available in a free public database intended to serve as a resource for research on the immune response to SARS-CoV-2. Sample metadata almost always included a de-identified subject ID, COVID-19 status, age in years and sex. The prospective study material was composed of cDNA or gDNA derived from T cells, B-cell-depleted T cells, or PBMCs. The samples were drawn from the first 160 participants of the ongoing ImmuneRACE study and from 950 to 1,500 subjects provided by 6 global collaborators. Where HLA class I and class II types were available, the types were taken from metadata supplied by the sample provider, not from assay-based typing. Summary of the overall study and its limitations: How much clinical and demographic metadata was included differed by source and by participant, and the metadata was provided uncurated.

The collaborating institutions used their own protocols to collect whole blood in K2EDTA tubes. For TCRbeta analysis, collaborators shipped samples as frozen whole blood, isolated PBMCs, or DNA extracted from either of those sample types. Looking up the germline V gene yields CDR1 SGHRS and CDR2 YFSETQ. V and J are truncated by 4 bases and 0 bases respectively, leaving an intervening sequence of 13 bases. The CDR3 measures 16 amino acids from cysteine to phenylalanine. CDR3 DNA is the only sequence kept; it has 48 bases, read in frame from the first base. The immunoSEQ Assay, a bias-controlled multiplex PCR, was used to amplify TCRbeta CDR3 regions from genomic DNA. The authors processed their data as follows. Within the assay, amplification of reference gene primers was used to estimate how many nucleated cells each sample contained. To quantify the absolute abundance of each unique TCRbeta CDR3 rearrangement, sequence reads were collapsed and filtered. For each sample, productive Simpson clonality was calculated by taking the square root of Simpson's diversity index across productive rearrangements. As stored in TCRdb, this immuneACCESS dataset retains in-frame rearrangements with V and J assigned. A fraction of the clones does not appear; measured against another copy, unresolved V genes explain less than half of the discrepancy, and the remainder lacks a known reason. V, J and clone size were drawn from that table, and D and trimming were deduced from the DNA. This sample holds approximately 200,000 clones; 80% to 90% were observed only once. The ten most abundant clones make up 1.5% of the sample.

Sequences were obtained from peripheral blood. This sequence was found in a man younger than 30 with active or convalescent COVID-19. The chain joins TRBV5-1 to TRBJ2-2; the D segment cannot be called with confidence. The DNA sequence follows: TGCGCCAGCAGCCTCCCTGGAGCCGCGAACACCGGGGAGCTGTTTTTT. This encodes CASSLPGAANTGELFF.